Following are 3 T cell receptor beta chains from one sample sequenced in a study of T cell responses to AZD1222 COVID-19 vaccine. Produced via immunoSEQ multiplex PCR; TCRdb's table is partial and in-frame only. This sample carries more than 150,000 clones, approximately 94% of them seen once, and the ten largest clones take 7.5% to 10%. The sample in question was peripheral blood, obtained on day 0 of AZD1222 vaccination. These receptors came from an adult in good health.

The chain's CDR3 is CAISVLEGETQYF. CDR3 nucleotides: TGTGCCATCAGTGTTTTGGAGGGGGAGACCCAGTACTTC. The V and J genes are TRBV10-3 and TRBJ2-5; TRBD2 might be the D (6 bases). Looked up from germline, CDR1 is ENHRY and CDR2 is SYGVKD. The germline V and J ends were trimmed by 4 bases and 5 bases, with 11 bases remaining between them. The CDR3 sequence is 13 residues long.

DNA for the CDR3: TGCAGCGTTACTATTCGACTAGCGGGAAATGCAGATACGCAGTATTTT. It codes for CSVTIRLAGNADTQYF. This sequence joins TRBV29-1 and TRBJ2-3; 11 nucleotides match TRBD2. Germline lookup yields CDR1 SQVTM and CDR2 ANQGSEA. The CDR3 consists of 16 residues. The J segment lost 4 bases and the V segment lost 5 bases, leaving 11 bases of the junction unmatched.

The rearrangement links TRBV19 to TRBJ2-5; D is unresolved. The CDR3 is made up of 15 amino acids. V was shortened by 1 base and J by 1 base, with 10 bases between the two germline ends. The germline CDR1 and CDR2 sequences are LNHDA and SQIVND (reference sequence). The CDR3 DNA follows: TGTGCCAGTAGTATAGTTAACAGCCTCCAAGAGACCCAGTACTTC. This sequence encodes CASSIVNSLQETQYF.